The entry below gives a single T cell receptor beta chain sequence along with its context. Its antigen remains unidentified. Trimming cost V 5 bases and J 2 bases, with 10 bases left between them. Looked up from germline, CDR1 is SGHTS and CDR2 is YDEGEE. The CDR3 is 13 amino acids. TCRdb keeps only in-frame clones here, not all; method: immunoSEQ multiplex PCR. The sample includes roughly 2.1 million clones, 90% to 95% of them seen just once. The data belong to a study of shared clonotypes between healthy human individuals. Points from the study as a whole: Clonotypes shared by all four donors outscored non-shared clonotypes in generation probability.

CD8 cells regarded as naive lacked CD45RO, were positively chosen for CCR7, and omitted terminally differentiated effector memory CD45RA+ cells. The chain recombines TRBV5-8 with TRBJ1-2, with D possibly TRBD1 on 5 matching bases. This clonotype originated in a man aged 18 to 30 in good health. Some clones in this sample may be carry-over from other donors' samples. The sample taken for sequencing was naive CD8+ T cells from PBMCs. CDR3: CASRGTDNYGYTF. The CDR3 coding sequence is TGTGCCAGCAGGGGGACGGACAACTATGGCTACACCTTC.